Listed here are 21 T cell receptor beta chains from one sample, sequenced in a study of cytomegalovirus exposure and HLA in healthy donors. The PCR ran on 60 Vbeta and 13 Jbeta primers. The protocol was immunoSEQ multiplex PCR, while the TCRdb copy is restricted to in-frame clones and leaves out a portion. Altogether under 150,000 clones are present, about 79% being singletons, with the ten largest covering under 2%. The specimen was PBMCs. These receptors originate from a female donor in good health and CMV-seropositive.

The chain uses TRBV5-1 and TRBJ2-3; D ambiguous. This CDR3 contains 12 residues. V lost 4 bases and J lost 2, with 5 bases in between. CDR1 is SGHRS, CDR2 YFSETQ, per germline. The CDR3 coding sequence is TGCGCCAGCAGCATTAACACAGATACGCAGTATTTT. This sequence encodes CASSINTDTQYF.

The chain links TRBV5-1 to TRBJ2-2; the D gene is possibly TRBD1 (5 bases). V lost 7 bases and J lost 3, with 16 bases in between. The length of the CDR3 is 15 residues. The V gene's germline CDR1 is SGHRS and CDR2 YFSETQ. The CDR3 nucleotides read TGCGCCAGCGGCAAACAGGCGTTCGACACCGGGGAGCTGTTTTTT. This gives the protein CASGKQAFDTGELFF.

The rearrangement joins TRBV7-6 to TRBJ2-5, with 8 bases aligning to TRBD2. Per germline, CDR1 SGHVS and CDR2 FNYEAQ. This CDR3 has 13 amino acids. The ends lost 4 bases at V and 5 bases at J; junction bases unmatched: 3. For the CDR3, the DNA is TGTGCCAGCAGCTCGGGACTAGTCGAGACCCAGTACTTC. This encodes CASSSGLVETQYF.

The chain is built from TRBV12-5 and TRBJ2-2; TRBD1 is a possible D gene (5 bases). V lost 1 base, J lost 7 bases, and 10 bases lay in between. Germline CDR1 and CDR2: LGHNT and FRNRAP. CDR3 length: 14 residues. Written as DNA, the CDR3 is TGTGCTAGTGGTTTGGGACAGCCATACGGGGAGCTGTTTTTT. Its translation is CASGLGQPYGELFF.

This sequence joins TRBV2 and TRBJ2-7, with D possibly TRBD1 on 5 matching bases. This CDR3 has 14 amino acids. Germline V gene lookup returns CDR1 SNHLY and CDR2 FYNNEI. V shed 1 base and J shed 2 bases, with 9 bases lying between them. Written as DNA, the CDR3 is TGTGCCAGCAGTGAAGAGGGGAAGACCTACGAGCAGTACTTC. Protein sequence: CASSEEGKTYEQYF.

The V gene is TRBV9, the J gene TRBJ2-1, with 10 bases aligning to TRBD2. V shed 0 bases and J 4 bases; nucleotides not matched to a gene: 1. Per germline, CDR1 SGDLS and CDR2 YYNGEE. The CDR3 is 15 residues long. The CDR3, as DNA: TGTGCCAGCAGCGTAGAGGGACTAGCGTACAATGAGCAGTTCTTC. The encoded protein is CASSVEGLAYNEQFF.

This clone appeared a few times. This chain uses TRBV14 with TRBJ2-7; D not resolved. The CDR3 contains 14 residues. Deletions cut 1 base from V and 1 base from J, with 8 bases between. CDR1 and CDR2 (germline): SGHDN, FVKESK. The DNA for the CDR3 is TGTGCCAGCAGCCAAGGATACTCGTCCTACGAGCAGTACTTC. This translates into CASSQGYSSYEQYF.

The rearrangement uses TRBV5-4 and TRBJ1-1; D unresolved. The germline CDR1 and CDR2 sequences are SGHNT and YYREEE (reference sequence). V lost 3 bases and J 2 bases, leaving 11 bases between the germline ends. CDR3 size: 14 residues. CDR3 sequence (DNA): TGTGCCAGCAGCTATCCGCGGGGAAACACTGAAGCTTTCTTT. Residues: CASSYPRGNTEAFF.

The chain joins TRBV7-3 to TRBJ1-2, with TRBD1 identical over 7 bases. This CDR3 region has 15 residues. Germline CDR1 SGHTA, CDR2 FQGTGA. V lost 2 bases to trimming and J lost 0 bases; unmatched junction nucleotides: 3. In nucleotides, the CDR3 is TGTGCCAGCAGCTTAGACAGGGAGGCTAACTATGGCTACACCTTC. Its translation is CASSLDREANYGYTF.

The chain combines TRBV6-5 with TRBJ1-2, with 8 bases aligning to TRBD1. CDR3 length equals 14 residues. Looked up from germline, CDR1 is MNHEY and CDR2 is SVGAGI. The junction had 7 bases not matched to a gene; V was cut back by 6 bases and J by 4 bases. The CDR3 sequence: CASRTDRGAYGYTF. For the CDR3, the DNA is TGTGCCAGCAGAACCGACAGGGGCGCCTATGGCTACACCTTC.

This clone has more than one count but fewer than ten. V is TRBV5-4 and J is TRBJ2-2, with D possibly TRBD1 on 6 matching bases. Germline loops: CDR1 SGHNT, CDR2 YYREEE (reference sequence). The CDR3 runs to 16 residues. The V and J ends lost 0 bases and 3 bases respectively, with 12 bases between them. The CDR3 here is CASSLGGPGYTGELFF. The CDR3 DNA is TGTGCCAGCAGCTTGGGGGGGCCTGGCTACACCGGGGAGCTGTTTTTT.

The chain carries TRBV7-2 and TRBJ2-2, with 7 bases fitting TRBD1. This CDR3 is 14 amino acids long. The V and J ends lost 1 base and 8 bases, in that order; junction bases with no gene match: 4. From germline, CDR1 is SGHTA and CDR2 FQGNSA. The CDR3 DNA reads TGTGCCAGCAGCTTAGGAGGGGGCGAGGGGGAGCTGTTTTTT. Its protein is CASSLGGGEGELFF.

This chain links TRBV5-1 with TRBJ1-2, with TRBD1 as a possible D gene (6 bases). This CDR3 has 14 residues. CDR1 is SGHRS and CDR2 is YFSETQ in the germline V gene. V lost 6 bases to trimming and J lost 7 bases, with 19 bases between them. CDR3 sequence: CASTGGGGAIGYTF. CDR3 in DNA: TGCGCCAGCACCGGAGGCGGGGGGGCGATTGGCTACACCTTC.

The chain has TRBV5-4 and TRBJ2-5; 14 bases are shared with TRBD2. Trimming removed 4 bases from V and 2 bases from J; junction bases left unmatched: 7. The CDR3 is made up of 17 amino acids. The germline gives CDR1 SGHNT, CDR2 YYREEE (reference sequence). The CDR3 coding sequence is TGTGCCAGCAGCGGGACTAGCGGGGGAGCAATGCAAGAGACCCAGTACTTC. It yields the protein CASSGTSGGAMQETQYF.

This clone was found a few times. The same CDR3 arises from other DNA sequences in this sample as well. The chain links TRBV5-1 to TRBJ1-1, with TRBD1 as a possible D gene (6 bases). Germline lookup yields CDR1 SGHRS and CDR2 YFSETQ. V dropped 0 bases and J dropped 0 bases, with 6 bases sitting between them. The CDR3 runs 14 residues. The CDR3 region is CASSLGTVNTEAFF. CDR3 bases: TGCGCCAGCAGCTTGGGGACAGTGAACACTGAAGCTTTCTTT.

In DNA, the CDR3 is TGTGCCTGGAACCCAGGACAGTCCTACGAGCAGTACTTC. Amino acid sequence: CAWNPGQSYEQYF. V usage is TRBV30 and J usage is TRBJ2-5; D perhaps matches TRBD1 (6 bases). The DNA end favors TRBJ2-7, so the J call may be wrong. The germline V gene has CDR1 GTSNPN and CDR2 SVGIG (reference sequence). The CDR3 runs 13 residues.

The V gene is TRBV6-5, the J gene TRBJ2-7; TRBD2 aligns across 7 bases. This CDR3 contains 13 residues. V shed 6 bases, J shed 0 bases, and the junction held 2 bases outside the gene matches. Germline CDR1 is MNHEY and CDR2 is SVGAGI. CDR3 in amino acids: CASRGDYSYEQYF. The CDR3 DNA follows: TGTGCCAGCAGAGGGGACTACTCCTACGAGCAGTACTTC.

The chain recombines TRBV6-4 with TRBJ1-1, with a possible D match to TRBD1 (5 bases). Deletions cut 0 bases from V and 7 bases from J, with 12 bases between. CDR3 length: 14 amino acids. Germline values: CDR1 MRHNA, CDR2 SNTAGT. CDR3: CASSDSKGAGEAFF. The DNA for the CDR3 is TGTGCCAGCAGTGACTCGAAAGGGGCAGGTGAAGCTTTCTTT.

This chain links TRBV7-3 with TRBJ2-7, with 7 bases identical to TRBD2. The CDR3 runs to 13 residues. The germline V gene encodes CDR1 SGHTA and CDR2 FQGTGA. J lost 2 bases, V lost 2 bases, and 0 bases had no gene match. DNA for the CDR3: TGTGCCAGCAGCTTAGGGACTACCTACGAGCAGTACTTC. This translates into CASSLGTTYEQYF.

The genes are TRBV19 and TRBJ1-1; D remains ambiguous. The germline gives CDR1 LNHDA, CDR2 SQIVND (reference sequence). V lost 7 bases, J lost 0 bases, and 12 bases lay in between. This CDR3 has 14 amino acids. The CDR3 loop reads CASTTRGVNTEAFF. CDR3 sequence (DNA): TGTGCCAGTACGACCCGCGGGGTGAACACTGAAGCTTTCTTT.

This clone showed up just a few times. The chain links TRBV5-6 to TRBJ2-4; possibly TRBD1 for D (6 bases). Looked up from germline, CDR1 is SGHDT and CDR2 is YYEEEE. The CDR3 has 17 residues. Trimming removed 2 bases at V and 1 base at J, with 16 bases between. The CDR3 reads CASSFYPEQGAKNIQYF. The CDR3 DNA follows: TGTGCCAGCAGCTTCTACCCGGAGCAGGGGGCCAAAAACATTCAGTACTTC.